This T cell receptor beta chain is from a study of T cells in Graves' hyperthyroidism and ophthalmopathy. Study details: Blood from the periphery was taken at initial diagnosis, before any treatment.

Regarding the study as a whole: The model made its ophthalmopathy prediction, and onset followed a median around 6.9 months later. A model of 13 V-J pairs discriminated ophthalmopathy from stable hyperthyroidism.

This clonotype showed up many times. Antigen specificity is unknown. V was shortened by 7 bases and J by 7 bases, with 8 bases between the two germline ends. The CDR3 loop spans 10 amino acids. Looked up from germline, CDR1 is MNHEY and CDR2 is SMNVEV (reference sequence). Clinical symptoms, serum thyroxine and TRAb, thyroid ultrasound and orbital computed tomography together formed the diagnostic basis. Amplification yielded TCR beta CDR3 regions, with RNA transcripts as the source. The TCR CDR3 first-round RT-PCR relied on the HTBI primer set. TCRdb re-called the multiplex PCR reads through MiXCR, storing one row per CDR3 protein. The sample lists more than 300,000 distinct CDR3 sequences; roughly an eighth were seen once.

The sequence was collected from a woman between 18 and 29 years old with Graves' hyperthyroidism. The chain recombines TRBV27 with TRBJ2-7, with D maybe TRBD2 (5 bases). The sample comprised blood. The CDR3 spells CASMSGEQYF. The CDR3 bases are TGTGCCAGCATGTCGGGGGAGCAGTACTTC.